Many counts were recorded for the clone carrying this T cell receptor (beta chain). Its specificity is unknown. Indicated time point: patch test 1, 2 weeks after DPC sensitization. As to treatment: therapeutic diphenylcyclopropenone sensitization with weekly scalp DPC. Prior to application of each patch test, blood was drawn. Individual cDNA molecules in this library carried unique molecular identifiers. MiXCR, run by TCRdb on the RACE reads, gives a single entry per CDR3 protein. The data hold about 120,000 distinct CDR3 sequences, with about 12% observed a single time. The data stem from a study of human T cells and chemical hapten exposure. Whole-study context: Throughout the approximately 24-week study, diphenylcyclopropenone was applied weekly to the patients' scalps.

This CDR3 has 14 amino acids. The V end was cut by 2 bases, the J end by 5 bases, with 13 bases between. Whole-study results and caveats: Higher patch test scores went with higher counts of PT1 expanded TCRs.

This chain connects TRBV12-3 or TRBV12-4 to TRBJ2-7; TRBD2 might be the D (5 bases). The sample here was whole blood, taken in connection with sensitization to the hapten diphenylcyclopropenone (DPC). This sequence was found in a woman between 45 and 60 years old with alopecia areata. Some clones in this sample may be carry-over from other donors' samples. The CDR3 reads CASSLTTSHDEQYF. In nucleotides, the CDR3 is TGTGCCAGCAGTTTAACAACTAGTCACGACGAGCAGTACTTC.